Following are 29 T cell receptor beta chains from one sample sequenced in a study of T cells in Graves' hyperthyroidism and ophthalmopathy. There were TCR beta CDR3 regions amplified from RNA transcripts. HTBI primers were employed in a first-round RT-PCR of the TCR CDR3. TCRdb processed the multiplex PCR reads anew with MiXCR; each CDR3 protein has one entry. The sample has about 400,000 distinct CDR3 sequences; under 15% are singletons. Sequencing was carried out using blood. These receptors were collected from a woman between 18 and 29 years old with Graves' hyperthyroidism.

The table lists this clonotype with many counts. The V gene is TRBV2, the J gene TRBJ2-7; 8 bases agree with TRBD2. V lost 6 bases, J lost 5 bases, and 6 bases stayed unmatched. The CDR3 spans 13 residues. CDR1 and CDR2 (germline): SNHLY, FYNNEI. DNA of the CDR3: TGTGCCAGCAGCCCTCGGACTAGCAACGAGCAGTACTTC. This codes for CASSPRTSNEQYF.

This clonotype was detected a few times. The chain has TRBV9 and TRBJ2-5; TRBD2 aligns across 12 bases. Unmatched junction bases numbered 14, after V lost 4 bases and J lost 4 bases. Germline-derived CDR1 and CDR2 are SGDLS and YYNGEE. The CDR3 covers 18 residues. CDR3 sequence (DNA): TGTGCCAGCAGCCACGGGCTAGCGGGGGGGACCGGAGTAGAGACCCAGTACTTC. Its protein product is CASSHGLAGGTGVETQYF.

The chain has TRBV15 and TRBJ1-2, with TRBD1 matching 8 bases. Looked up from germline, CDR1 is LNHNV and CDR2 is YYDKDF (reference sequence). CDR3 size: 16 residues. J gave up 5 bases and V 4 bases, and 12 bases lay outside the gene matches. CDR3 sequence: CATSTMKPGGAYGYTF. The CDR3 DNA is TGTGCCACCAGCACCATGAAACCAGGGGGCGCTTATGGCTACACCTTC.

Many counts were recorded for this clonotype. The chain recombines TRBV20-1 with TRBJ2-3; 8 positions match TRBD2. Germline-derived CDR1 and CDR2 are DFQATT and SNEGSKA (reference sequence). The CDR3 extends over 17 amino acids. Germline trimming cut 2 bases from V and 4 bases from J; bases unmatched to any gene: 14. CDR3 in amino acids: CSARQVKPTSVADTQYF. The CDR3 coding sequence is TGCAGTGCTAGACAAGTAAAGCCGACTAGCGTCGCAGATACGCAGTATTTT.

The table lists this clonotype with many counts. The chain has TRBV6-1 and TRBJ2-6; TRBD1 is a possible D gene (5 bases). V shed 6 bases and J shed 0 bases, with 9 bases lying between them. CDR3 length: 15 amino acids. The germline V gene encodes CDR1 MNHNS and CDR2 SASEGT. CDR3 loop: CASRTDSSGANVLTF. CDR3 DNA: TGTGCCAGCAGGACTGACAGCTCTGGGGCCAACGTCCTGACTTTC.

This clonotype was observed many times. The chain couples TRBV3-1 to TRBJ2-6, with D unclear. V lost 2 bases, J lost 2 bases, and 7 bases lay in between. Per germline, CDR1 LGHDT and CDR2 YNNKEL (reference sequence). This CDR3 spans 15 amino acids. The CDR3 sequence: CASSQRAAGANVLTF. The CDR3 DNA is TGTGCCAGCAGCCAAAGGGCTGCTGGGGCCAACGTCCTGACTTTC.

This chain joins TRBV6-2 or TRBV6-3 and TRBJ2-7; either TRBD1 or TRBD2 may fit D (5 bases each). CDR1 MNHEY and CDR2 SVGEGT come from the germline V gene. V was cut by 2 bases and J by 5 bases, with 16 bases left in between. CDR3 length equals 15 residues. CDR3 in amino acids: CASSYKPGRANEQYF. For the CDR3, the DNA is TGTGCCAGCAGTTACAAGCCAGGGCGGGCGAACGAGCAGTACTTC.

This clonotype occurred many times. The chain carries TRBV20-1 and TRBJ1-1; perhaps TRBD1 as D (5 bases). Germline V gene sequence: CDR1 DFQATT, CDR2 SNEGSKA (reference sequence). This CDR3 region has 17 residues. The CDR3 sequence: CSETPRAPSSVNTEAFF. The CDR3 DNA reads as TGCAGCGAAACTCCCAGGGCGCCCTCATCGGTGAACACTGAAGCTTTCTTT.

This clonotype was counted many times. The CDR3 region is CSVSPGTAQYEQYF. The CDR3 nucleotides are TGCAGCGTATCCCCCGGGACAGCACAATACGAGCAGTACTTC. This chain uses TRBV29-1 with TRBJ2-7, with 7 bases identical to TRBD1. J gave up 4 bases and V 6 bases, and 12 bases lay outside the gene matches. This CDR3 spans 14 amino acids. Looked up from germline, CDR1 is SQVTM and CDR2 is ANQGSEA.

This chain joins TRBV14 and TRBJ1-5; TRBD1 matches 8 bases. The CDR3 is 19 residues long. The germline CDR1 and CDR2 sequences are SGHDN and FVKESK. The V and J ends lost 3 bases and 2 bases, in that order; junction bases with no gene match: 15. The CDR3 sequence is CASSQVRDRRFRGNQPQHF. The CDR3 bases are TGTGCCAGCAGCCAGGTCCGGGACAGGAGGTTTAGGGGCAATCAGCCCCAGCATTTT. Complete variable domain (other parts from reference TRBV14 and TRBJ1-5): EAGVTQFPSHSVIEKGQTVTLRCDPISGHDNLYWYRRVMGKEIKFLLHFVKESKQDESGMPNNRFLAERTGGTYSTLKVQPAELEDSGVYFCASSQVRDRRFRGNQPQHFGDGTRLSIL.

About this clonotype: A much larger clone sits a single nucleotide away, making a read error possible. This chain joins TRBV7-9 and TRBJ1-4; perhaps TRBD1 as D (5 bases). The CDR3 loop spans 14 amino acids. Germline values: CDR1 SEHNR, CDR2 FQNEAQ (reference sequence). CDR3 sequence (DNA): TGTGCCAGCAGCTTGAGGGACGGTAATGGAAAACTGTTTTTT. Translation gives CASSLRDGNGKLFF.

This clonotype was recorded at least ten times. The rearrangement joins TRBV5-8 to TRBJ2-7, with 7 nucleotides matching TRBD1. Per germline, CDR1 SGHTS and CDR2 YDEGEE. The J segment lost 2 bases and the V segment lost 4 bases, leaving 6 bases of the junction unmatched. The CDR3 length is 14 residues. The DNA of the CDR3 is TGTGCCAGCAGCACGGGACAGTTAACCTACGAGCAGTACTTC. Protein product: CASSTGQLTYEQYF.

The chain couples TRBV2 to TRBJ2-7; the match to TRBD1 covers 10 bases. The CDR3 is made up of 14 amino acids. J was trimmed by 4 bases and V by 6 bases; bases with no gene match: 6. The germline gives CDR1 SNHLY, CDR2 FYNNEI. For the CDR3, the DNA is TGTGCCAGCAGGACCCGGGACAGGGGTTACGAGCAGTACTTC. Encoded protein: CASRTRDRGYEQYF.

On this clonotype itself: This may come from a read error, since a much larger clone is one base off. The rearrangement joins TRBV10-3 to TRBJ1-5; a weak D match, TRBD1 (6 bases). Germline V gene sequence: CDR1 ENHRY, CDR2 SYGVKD. CDR3 length: 14 residues. The V gene lost 5 bases and the J gene lost 2 bases, with 10 bases spanning the gap. CDR3 coding DNA: TGTGCCATCAGTACCCGACAGGGCAATCAGCCCCAGCATTTT. Amino acid sequence: CAISTRQGNQPQHF.

The table lists this clonotype with many counts. This chain uses TRBV20-1 with TRBJ1-5, with TRBD1 matching over 8 bases. This CDR3 spans 14 amino acids. Trimming took 4 bases from V and 2 from J; bases not matched to a gene: 4. Germline lookup yields CDR1 DFQATT and CDR2 SNEGSKA (reference sequence). CDR3 coding DNA: TGCAGTGCTATCGACAGGGGTCGCAATCAGCCCCAGCATTTT. Its protein is CSAIDRGRNQPQHF.

This clonotype was seen ten or more times. This chain links TRBV12-3 or TRBV12-4 with TRBJ1-5, with a tentative D call TRBD1 (6 bases). CDR3 size: 16 residues. Trimming stripped 5 bases from V and 1 base from J, with 15 bases between. The DNA of the CDR3 is TGTGCCAGCAGTCCGTTCGGACAGATAAGCAATCAGCCCCAGCATTTT. Its protein product is CASSPFGQISNQPQHF.

This clonotype was recorded at least ten times. The chain has TRBV2 and TRBJ2-1; D is perhaps TRBD2 (7 bases). The germline V gene has CDR1 SNHLY and CDR2 FYNNEI. This CDR3 comprises 19 residues. Between the trimmed V and J ends, which lost 5 bases and 4 bases, there was a span of 27 bases. Here the CDR3 reads CASSPPLFGGTRDYNEQFF. The CDR3 DNA is TGTGCCAGCAGTCCCCCCCTTTTCGGGGGGACAAGGGATTACAATGAGCAGTTCTTC.

The rearrangement joins TRBV10-3 to TRBJ2-7; 15 bases are a match to TRBD2. V shed 6 bases, J shed 0 bases, and the junction held 9 bases outside the gene matches. CDR1 is ENHRY and CDR2 is SYGVKD in the germline V gene. The CDR3 has 18 residues. The CDR3 DNA reads TGTGCCATCAGAACCGGGACTAGCGGGGGGCCGGGCTCCTACGAGCAGTACTTC. Protein product: CAIRTGTSGGPGSYEQYF.

This clonotype occurred many times. The chain links TRBV14 to TRBJ1-1; D might be TRBD1 (6 bases). Trimming removed 10 bases at V and 0 bases at J, with 12 bases between. The CDR3 has 13 residues. Germline V lookup: CDR1 SGHDN, CDR2 FVKESK. CDR3 sequence (DNA): TGTGCCACCGCGTCAGGGGTGAACACTGAAGCTTTCTTT. Its protein product is CATASGVNTEAFF.

This clonotype occurred many times. The V and J genes are TRBV6-1 and TRBJ2-1; D is possibly TRBD2 (5 bases). Looked up from germline, CDR1 is MNHNS and CDR2 is SASEGT. The V end was cut by 3 bases, the J end by 5 bases, with 14 bases between. This CDR3 has 15 amino acids. CDR3 residues: CASSEGGQLDNEQFF. For the CDR3, the DNA is TGTGCCAGCAGTGAGGGCGGGCAGCTTGACAATGAGCAGTTCTTC.

This clonotype was detected ten times or more. The chain employs TRBV28 and TRBJ2-5; D is perhaps TRBD2 (5 bases). Germline values: CDR1 MDHEN, CDR2 SYDVKM. This CDR3 region has 14 residues. With 3 bases removed from V and 5 bases from J, the gap between germline ends came to 13 bases. The CDR3 is CASSLIFPGETQYF. The CDR3 DNA follows: TGTGCCAGCAGTTTGATTTTTCCGGGGGAGACCCAGTACTTC.

This clonotype appeared many times. The chain recombines TRBV13 with TRBJ2-5; D assignment may be TRBD1 or TRBD2 (5 bases each). Germline values: CDR1 PRHDT, CDR2 FYEKMQ (reference sequence). The CDR3 contains 14 residues. V was pared by 4 bases and J by 1 base, with 10 bases between. DNA of the CDR3: TGTGCCAGCAGCTCCTCCGGGGCCCAAGAGACCCAGTACTTC. Its protein product is CASSSSGAQETQYF.

At least ten counts were recorded for this clonotype. This rearrangement joins TRBV6-1 to TRBJ1-5; D unresolved. Trimming removed 6 bases at V and 3 bases at J, with 15 bases between. Per the germline V gene, CDR1 is MNHNS and CDR2 is SASEGT. This CDR3 spans 15 amino acids. CDR3 in DNA: TGTGCCAGCAGAGAGGGCCTTGGCCTCAATCAGCCCCAGCATTTT. Translated, it gives CASREGLGLNQPQHF.

As to this clonotype: A clone one base away is much larger, so this may be a read error. The chain recombines TRBV7-9 with TRBJ2-1, with D maybe TRBD2 (5 bases). Germline V gene lookup returns CDR1 SEHNR and CDR2 FQNEAQ (reference sequence). This CDR3 has 16 residues. Trimming stripped 1 base from V and 8 bases from J, with 18 bases between. CDR3 sequence reads: CASSLESGMLSDEQFF. DNA of the CDR3: TGTGCCAGCAGCTTAGAGTCGGGGATGCTGAGCGATGAGCAGTTCTTC. Full variable domain (outside the CDR3, taken from reference TRBV7-9 and TRBJ2-1): DTGVSQNPRHKITKRGQNVTFRCDPISEHNRLYWYRQTLGQGPEFLTYFQNEAQLEKSRLLSDRFSAERPKGSFSTLEIQRTEQGDSAMYLCASSLESGMLSDEQFFGPGTRLTVL.

In this sample, this clonotype turned up a few times. The rearrangement uses TRBV20-1 and TRBJ2-6; D tentatively reads TRBD1 or TRBD2 (5 bases each). The CDR3 has 17 residues. CDR1 is DFQATT and CDR2 is SNEGSKA in the germline V gene (reference sequence). Trimming left V 6 bases short and J 0 bases short, with 18 bases between. CDR3 bases: TGCAGTGCCGAACCGGGACGGACGTTCTCTGGGGCCAACGTCCTGACTTTC. This translates into CSAEPGRTFSGANVLTF.

The table lists this clonotype with many counts. The chain has TRBV11-2 and TRBJ1-6, with D perhaps matching TRBD1 (5 bases). Germline CDR1 reads SGHAT; CDR2 reads FQNNGV. The CDR3 runs 14 residues. V gave up 4 bases and J gave up 7 bases, with 11 bases separating them. The DNA for the CDR3 is TGTGCCAGCAGCTACAACGGGGGGAATTCACCCCTCCACTTT. Its translation: CASSYNGGNSPLHF.

This clonotype came up a few times. The rearrangement links TRBV7-2 to TRBJ2-7; the match to TRBD1 covers 9 bases. The germline V gene encodes CDR1 SGHTA and CDR2 FQGNSA. CDR3 size: 16 residues. The junction had 9 bases not matched to a gene; V was cut back by 3 bases and J by 3 bases. The CDR3 coding sequence is TGTGCCAGCAGCTTTACTCTAGGACAGGGGAACTACGAGCAGTACTTC. This gives the protein CASSFTLGQGNYEQYF.

This clonotype has at least ten counts. The V and J genes are TRBV11-2 and TRBJ2-7; D is possibly TRBD1 or TRBD2 (5 bases each). V shed 4 bases and J shed 3 bases, with 13 bases lying between them. Per germline, CDR1 SGHAT and CDR2 FQNNGV. The CDR3 runs to 14 residues. The CDR3 DNA follows: TGTGCCAGCAGCTGGGACGGCACCTTCTACGAGCAGTACTTC. Its protein product is CASSWDGTFYEQYF. Full variable domain (outside the CDR3, taken from reference TRBV11-2 and TRBJ2-7): EAGVAQSPRYKIIEKRQSVAFWCNPISGHATLYWYQQILGQGPKLLIQFQNNGVVDDSQLPKDRFSAERLKGVDSTLKIQPAKLEDSAVYLCASSWDGTFYEQYFGPGTRLTVT.

This clonotype was seen a few times. A much larger clone differs by one base, so this may be a read error. The chain links TRBV19 to TRBJ1-2; 7 bases match TRBD1. CDR1 is LNHDA and CDR2 is SQIVND in the germline V gene (reference sequence). The CDR3 extends over 11 amino acids. CDR3 sequence: CACRDSYDYTF. DNA for the CDR3: TGTGCCTGCCGGGACAGCTATGACTACACCTTC.